The T cell receptor beta chain under discussion was sequenced for a study of beta chain features in type 1 diabetes (dated by TCRdb to the late 2010s). About the full investigation: Mean age, gender distribution, total cell number and subset yield were not different between patients and healthy donors. A total of roughly 100,000,000 sorted cells were examined across all samples, and the number of cells per subset was strongly correlated with RNA yield. In the study, TCRB repertoires of sorted circulating CD4+ T cell subsets from recently diagnosed type 1 diabetes patients were compared with those of matched healthy donors. Naive and central memory subsets were obtained from all 30 or so donors, but regulatory and stem cell-like memory subsets were isolated from only 8 patients and about eight healthy donors. Overall study outcomes, separate from this receptor: Patients with type 1 diabetes made fewer insertions and deleted more nucleotides at VDJ recombination sites, implying thymic rearrangement abnormalities. Shorter templates might have been favored by PCR, but patient and control samples were amplified and corrected together, so both groups would have been affected equally by any skew. Because cDNA rather than genomic DNA was sequenced, highly expressing activated cells could have been over-represented, although no difference in activation and CD3 levels was found between groups. In all four CD4+ subsets, TCRB CDR3 length was moderately but significantly shorter in type 1 diabetes patients. Naive, central memory and regulatory TCRB repertoires appeared more similar among patients than among healthy donors. Because the HLA sub-analyses included only small numbers of individuals, any influence of HLA type on TCRB rearrangement was left unresolved.

Each donor gave one peripheral blood draw, averaging approximately 120 mL, which was collected into heparinised tubes. A BD FACSAria II and a panel including CD45RO, CCR7, CD25, CD127, CD95 and CD27 were used to sort naive, central memory, regulatory and stem cell-like memory CD4+ T cells. All sorted populations exceeded 95% purity. PBMCs were separated immediately by Lymphoprep density gradient centrifugation and were stained directly, without being cultured. So that batch effects would be minimized, each experiment stained and sorted samples in pairs, pairing one healthy donor with one patient. This clone was counted many times. Its antigen remains unidentified. No base quality values were provided; no much bigger clone lies one nucleotide off. Clipping removes 5 bases from V and 4 bases from J, with 5 as the unmatched junction base count. The CDR3 goes from the cysteine to the phenylalanine over 15 residues. Here the CDR3 DNA is all that survives: 45 bases in frame from base 1. The germline V gene (reference sequence) gives CDR1 as PRHDT and CDR2 as FYEKMQ.

The entire isolated RNA was reverse transcribed using the High Capacity cDNA Reverse Transcription Kit, and thus expressed TCRB transcripts were sequenced. Naive, central memory and regulatory T cell samples underwent deep immunoSEQ sequencing, averaging around 3.6 million total reads per sample. Sorted cells were lysed in RLT buffer and RNA was extracted with DNase-treated RNeasy Micro or Mini kits, depending on cell number. To prevent cross-contamination, each cell subset was processed individually, whereas patient and healthy donor samples were processed jointly. The immunoSEQ multiplex PCR was used to amplify TCRB sequences from cDNA, generating 87-bp fragments that spanned the CDR3 region. The amplicons were sequenced using the Illumina HiSeq platform. Turning to the authors' computational methods: Synthetic template baselines were used to correct PCR bias computationally, reads within Hamming distance 2 were collapsed, and singletons that could not be merged were discarded. Reads were aligned to IMGT to assign V, D and J genes, CDR3 length, and insertions or deletions at six rearrangement sites. Within each subset, clonotype counts were normalized to the number of sorted cells before true diversity and Gini coefficients were calculated with the tcR R package. Repertoire sharing was quantified using the overlap coefficient calculated on TCRB nucleotide sequences. TCRdb re-hosts the immuneACCESS table, in-frame sequences only. Its copies lack some clones; in the studies checked, an unresolved V gene accounts for under half of them, and the cause for the rest is not known. The V and J calls and clone size were taken over from that table, and D and trimming were inferred from the DNA. For this sample there are hundreds of thousands of clones; approximately 9.7% appear just once. Together, the top ten hold roughly 1% of the sample.

Sequencing was done on a sample of central memory CD4+ T cells from blood. The chain employs TRBV13 and TRBJ2-5; TRBD1 matches 12 bases in the middle. The receptor was isolated from a man aged 25 to 40 with type 1 diabetes. The DNA sequence reads TGTGCCAGCAGCCATGGGACAGGGGGCCGAGAGACCCAGTACTTC. Translation gives CASSHGTGGRETQYF.